Each of the 30 T cell receptor beta chains below was sequenced from the same sample in a study of Ad26.COV2.S vaccination and SARS-CoV-2 variants. Here immunoSEQ multiplex PCR was the method, and the copy in TCRdb shows in-frame clones only, minus some. The sample shows around 370,000 clones, about 91% of them seen only once. This specimen consisted of peripheral blood, obtained after recovery from COVID-19. These TCRs come from a human donor who had recovered from COVID-19.

The rearrangement uses TRBV9 and TRBJ1-2; perhaps TRBD1 as D (6 bases). The CDR3 sequence is 13 residues long. Looked up from germline, CDR1 is SGDLS and CDR2 is YYNGEE. V lost 4 bases and J 4 bases, leaving 11 bases between the germline ends. The CDR3 spells CASSSRQVYGYTF. The CDR3, as DNA: TGTGCCAGCAGCTCGCGACAGGTCTATGGCTACACCTTC.

The chain joins TRBV18 to TRBJ1-1; D may be TRBD1 (5 bases). Per the germline V gene, CDR1 is KGHSH and CDR2 is LQKENI. V lost 4 bases and J 5 bases, leaving 23 bases between the germline ends. This CDR3 is built from 17 residues. The CDR3 here is CASSLRTGPLGETEAFF. As DNA, the CDR3 is TGTGCCAGCTCACTGCGGACGGGGCCGCTCGGGGAGACTGAAGCTTTCTTT.

This chain links TRBV5-5 with TRBJ2-3; maybe TRBD2 (6 bases). The CDR3 has 20 amino acids. Germline values: CDR1 SGHKS, CDR2 YYEKEE (reference sequence). V lost 2 bases, J lost 0 bases, and 25 bases lay in between. The CDR3 DNA sequence: TGTGCCAGCAGCTTTTGGGCCCCGAGGCGGAGAGGACTAAGCACAGATACGCAGTATTTT. Its protein is CASSFWAPRRRGLSTDTQYF. Full variable domain (rest looked up from reference TRBV5-5 and TRBJ2-3): DAGVTQSPTHLIKTRGQQVTLRCSPISGHKSVSWYQQVLGQGPQFIFQYYEKEERGRGNFPDRFSARQFPNYSSELNVNALLLGDSALYLCASSFWAPRRRGLSTDTQYFGPGTRLTVL.

CDR3 loop: CASSLNRGVYGYTF. The CDR3 DNA sequence: TGTGCCAGCAGCTTGAACAGGGGAGTCTATGGCTACACCTTC. The J gene is TRBJ1-2, the V gene TRBV5-5; 7 positions match TRBD1. This CDR3 has 14 amino acids. Germline V gene data show CDR1 as SGHKS and CDR2 as YYEKEE (reference sequence). The ends lost 1 base at V and 4 bases at J; junction bases unmatched: 4. Based on the CDR3 plus reference TRBV5-5 and TRBJ1-2, the full variable domain is DAGVTQSPTHLIKTRGQQVTLRCSPISGHKSVSWYQQVLGQGPQFIFQYYEKEERGRGNFPDRFSARQFPNYSSELNVNALLLGDSALYLCASSLNRGVYGYTFGSGTRLTVV.

The CDR3 sequence is CASSEDGGDEQFF. The CDR3 DNA follows: TGTGCCAGCAGTGAAGACGGGGGCGATGAGCAGTTCTTC. V gene TRBV2 combines with J gene TRBJ2-1, with D possibly called TRBD1 or TRBD2 (6 bases each). CDR1 SNHLY and CDR2 FYNNEI come from the germline V gene. Trimming removed 1 base at V and 8 bases at J, with 9 bases between. The CDR3 loop spans 13 amino acids.

The chain combines TRBV5-6 with TRBJ2-2, with D perhaps assigned TRBD1 or TRBD2 (5 bases each). The CDR3 totals 17 residues. Trimming took 4 bases from V and 7 from J, leaving 23 bases between them. The germline gives CDR1 SGHDT, CDR2 YYEEEE. The CDR3 DNA reads TGTGCCAGCAGCGTTGCATTTGGGGGTAGAGGCGTCGGGGAGCTGTTTTTT. Its protein product is CASSVAFGGRGVGELFF.

The rearrangement uses TRBV12-5 and TRBJ2-1; D is unclear. With 1 base removed from V and 7 bases from J, the gap between germline ends came to 5 bases. CDR3 length: 12 residues. Germline V gene sequence: CDR1 LGHNT, CDR2 FRNRAP. In DNA, the CDR3 is TGTGCTAGTGGTTTGGGTCCGAATGAGCAGTTCTTC. Residues: CASGLGPNEQFF.

The rearrangement uses TRBV29-1 and TRBJ1-1; TRBD1 is a possible D gene (6 bases). From germline, CDR1 is SQVTM and CDR2 ANQGSEA. The CDR3 spans 14 residues. Trimming took 4 bases from V and 2 from J, leaving 14 bases between them. In DNA, the CDR3 is TGCAGCGTTGTCAGGGGTGGGGGAAACACTGAAGCTTTCTTT. Translated: CSVVRGGGNTEAFF.

For the CDR3, the DNA is TGTGCCAGCAGCCTTGAATCAGTCACCGGGGAGCTGTTTTTT. It codes for CASSLESVTGELFF. The genes are TRBV6-5 and TRBJ2-2; D is undetermined. This CDR3 is 14 amino acids long. The germline V and J ends were trimmed by 6 bases and 4 bases, with 12 bases remaining between them. Looked up from germline, CDR1 is MNHEY and CDR2 is SVGAGI.

This chain joins TRBV25-1 and TRBJ2-5; the D gene is possibly TRBD2 (6 bases). This CDR3 is built from 13 residues. V gave up 8 bases and J gave up 2 bases, with 12 bases separating them. The germline V gene encodes CDR1 MGHDK and CDR2 SYGVNS. In nucleotides, the CDR3 is TGTGCCAGCCGGGGACTCTCACAAGAGACCCAGTACTTC. As protein: CASRGLSQETQYF.

The J gene is TRBJ1-2, the V gene TRBV7-9, with D unclear. V lost 1 base and J 8 bases, leaving 11 bases between the germline ends. The CDR3 length is 13 residues. Germline V lookup: CDR1 SEHNR, CDR2 FQNEAQ (reference sequence). The CDR3 nucleotides read TGTGCCAGCAGCTTAGTTGTCGAAGGGGGCTACACCTTC. This gives the protein CASSLVVEGGYTF.

The J gene is TRBJ2-7, the V gene TRBV4-3; D possibly uses TRBD1 or TRBD2 (5 bases each). Trimming removed 3 bases from V and 6 bases from J, with 15 bases in between. CDR3 length: 14 amino acids. In germline, CDR1 is LGHNA, CDR2 YSLEER. The CDR3 DNA is TGCGCCAGCAGCCACGGCAGGGAGTCGGGCGAGCAGTACTTC. Amino acid sequence: CASSHGRESGEQYF.

The CDR3 nucleotides are TGTGCCAGCACCGGACGGACGGGGAACTATGGCTACACCTTC. Residues: CASTGRTGNYGYTF. J is TRBJ1-2 and V is TRBV27; D is unresolved. The CDR3 extends over 14 amino acids. Trimming left V 7 bases short and J 2 bases short, with 14 bases between. Germline CDR1 and CDR2: MNHEY and SMNVEV (reference sequence).

The J gene is TRBJ2-3, the V gene TRBV13, with D possibly matching TRBD2 (5 bases). Between the trimmed V and J ends, which lost 5 bases and 6 bases, there was a span of 6 bases. The CDR3 totals 11 residues. CDR1 is PRHDT and CDR2 is FYEKMQ in the germline V gene (reference sequence). In nucleotides, the CDR3 is TGTGCCAGCAGCCGCGGGGATACGCAGTATTTT. It yields the protein CASSRGDTQYF.

The rearrangement links TRBV7-8 to TRBJ1-2, with TRBD1 matching over 10 bases. Germline trimming cut 4 bases from V and 5 bases from J; bases unmatched to any gene: 4. The CDR3 spans 14 residues. Per germline, CDR1 SGHVS and CDR2 FQNEAQ. The CDR3 DNA follows: TGTGCCAGCAGCTCGGACAGGGGGGGTTATGGCTACACCTTC. Translating it yields CASSSDRGGYGYTF. Combining the CDR3 with reference TRBV7-8 and TRBJ1-2 gives the whole variable domain GAGVSQSPRYKVAKRGQDVALRCDPISGHVSLFWYQQALGQGPEFLTYFQNEAQLDKSGLPSDRFFAERPEGSVSTLKIQRTQQEDSAVYLCASSSDRGGYGYTFGSGTRLTVV.

The gene calls are TRBV12-5 and TRBJ2-3; D ambiguous. Germline lookup yields CDR1 LGHNT and CDR2 FRNRAP. The CDR3 loop spans 11 amino acids. V was clipped by 7 bases and J by 1 base, with 3 bases between them. In nucleotides, the CDR3 is TGTGCTAGTGCCCGCACAGATACGCAGTATTTT. Translating gives CASARTDTQYF.

J is TRBJ2-3 and V is TRBV7-2, with 8 positions matching TRBD2. V gave up 0 bases and J gave up 5 bases; unmatched junction bases: 4. CDR1 is SGHTA, CDR2 FQGNSA, per germline. The CDR3 loop spans 15 amino acids. The CDR3 is CASSLAGLVVDTQYF. The CDR3 DNA is TGTGCCAGCAGCTTAGCGGGACTAGTAGTAGATACGCAGTATTTT.

The chain has TRBV19 and TRBJ2-1, with 9 positions matching TRBD2. Germline assignment: CDR1 LNHDA and CDR2 SQIVND (reference sequence). The length of the CDR3 is 16 residues. Unmatched junction bases numbered 5, after V lost 0 bases and J lost 5 bases. The DNA of the CDR3 is TGTGCCAGTAGTATAGATTGGCGGGGGGGGGACAATGAGCAGTTCTTC. Its translation: CASSIDWRGGDNEQFF.

This chain uses TRBV12-3 or TRBV12-4 with TRBJ2-5; no definite D call. V lost 5 bases and J lost 6, with 13 bases in between. There are 13 residues in the CDR3. In nucleotides, the CDR3 is TGTGCCAGCAGTCCCATAGACATAAAGACCCAGTACTTC. Its translation is CASSPIDIKTQYF.

The V gene is TRBV20-1, the J gene TRBJ2-3, with D uncertain. The CDR3 contains 13 residues. Germline V gene sequence: CDR1 DFQATT, CDR2 SNEGSKA (reference sequence). The germline V and J ends were trimmed by 3 bases and 2 bases, with 9 bases remaining between them. The CDR3 reads CSASAQLTDTQYF. The CDR3 DNA reads as TGCAGTGCTAGTGCTCAGCTCACAGATACGCAGTATTTT.

V and J are TRBV7-2 and TRBJ2-7; tentative D call: TRBD2 (5 bases). The CDR3 runs to 12 residues. Looked up from germline, CDR1 is SGHTA and CDR2 is FQGNSA. The V end lost 3 bases, the J end lost 6 bases, and 9 bases lay between the germline ends. CDR3 sequence: CASSFQRGEQYF. The CDR3 DNA reads as TGTGCCAGCAGCTTCCAACGGGGCGAGCAGTACTTC.

This clone was counted between two and nine times. The V gene is TRBV6-1, the J gene TRBJ1-5; unclear D gene. The V end was cut by 3 bases, the J end by 7 bases, with 16 bases between. The CDR3 length is 15 residues. Germline V gene sequence: CDR1 MNHNS, CDR2 SASEGT. CDR3 residues: CASSDGWLGYQPQHF. The CDR3 DNA reads TGTGCCAGCAGTGATGGGTGGTTGGGCTACCAGCCCCAGCATTTT.

This sequence joins TRBV19 and TRBJ2-7, with D possibly being TRBD2 (7 bases). The ends were cut back, 4 bases at V and 7 bases at J, with 20 bases in the middle. Germline-derived CDR1 and CDR2 are LNHDA and SQIVND (reference sequence). This CDR3 comprises 15 residues. CDR3 DNA: TGTGCCAGTAGTACCGGGAGGACAGACTATATTGAGCAGTACTTC. Protein sequence: CASSTGRTDYIEQYF.

The chain employs TRBV6-5 and TRBJ1-1; D is uncertain. Germline assignment: CDR1 MNHEY and CDR2 SVGAGI. CDR3 size: 15 residues. The germline V and J ends were trimmed by 7 bases and 4 bases, with 19 bases remaining between them. CDR3 sequence (DNA): TGTGCCAGCACCCGACAACCACGAAAGGGCACTGAAGCTTTCTTT. It specifies CASTRQPRKGTEAFF.

The chain couples TRBV7-2 to TRBJ1-2; D is unclear. The CDR3 totals 16 residues. The V end was cut by 6 bases, the J end by 0 bases, with 17 bases between. The germline gives CDR1 SGHTA, CDR2 FQGNSA. CDR3 in DNA: TGTGCCAGCAGTTACCAAGATGGGTTTGCTAACTATGGCTACACCTTC. This encodes CASSYQDGFANYGYTF. Combining the CDR3 with reference TRBV7-2 and TRBJ1-2 gives the whole variable domain GAGVSQSPSNKVTEKGKDVELRCDPISGHTALYWYRQSLGQGLEFLIYFQGNSAPDKSGLPSDRFSAERTGGSVSTLTIQRTQQEDSAVYLCASSYQDGFANYGYTFGSGTRLTVV.

This clone was found a few times. V usage is TRBV10-1 and J usage is TRBJ1-3; 9 nucleotides align to TRBD1. The germline V gene has CDR1 WNHNN and CDR2 SYGVQD (reference sequence). The CDR3 length is 15 residues. Trimming cost V 4 bases and J 5 bases; bases outside gene matches: 6. DNA for the CDR3: TGCGCCAGCAGTGCCCGGACAGGGGACCGAAACACCATATATTTT. Protein product: CASSARTGDRNTIYF.

This chain joins TRBV4-2 and TRBJ1-1, with D possibly TRBD1 on 6 matching bases. CDR1 and CDR2 (germline): LGHNA, YNFKEQ. V lost 6 bases and J lost 3, with 14 bases in between. The CDR3 length is 14 residues. The CDR3 DNA reads TGTGCCAGCAGAGGAGAGGGGGGGGACACTGAAGCTTTCTTT. Translating it yields CASRGEGGDTEAFF.

The V and J genes are TRBV19 and TRBJ2-1; tentative D call: TRBD2 (7 bases). Looked up from germline, CDR1 is LNHDA and CDR2 is SQIVND (reference sequence). V was cut by 5 bases and J by 9 bases, with 26 bases left in between. The CDR3 consists of 17 residues. The DNA for the CDR3 is TGTGCCAGTAGTGCAGGGCCGGCTGGGAGGGGGGAAGGTGAGCAGTTCTTC. It yields the protein CASSAGPAGRGEGEQFF.

The chain has TRBV9 and TRBJ1-4; TRBD1 is a possible D gene (5 bases). Germline lookup yields CDR1 SGDLS and CDR2 YYNGEE. This CDR3 has 18 amino acids. The ends were cut back, 0 bases at V and 5 bases at J, with 20 bases in the middle. The DNA of the CDR3 is TGTGCCAGCAGCGTAGGATCCCTACCAGGGACTCACAATGAAAAACTGTTTTTT. Its translation is CASSVGSLPGTHNEKLFF.

The chain joins TRBV18 to TRBJ1-1; D gene ambiguous. The CDR3 sequence is 14 residues long. CDR1 KGHSH and CDR2 LQKENI come from the germline V gene. Trimming removed 3 bases at V and 5 bases at J, with 13 bases between. The CDR3 nucleotides are TGTGCCAGCTCACCGGATTTTGGAGGAACTGAAGCTTTCTTT. This codes for CASSPDFGGTEAFF.